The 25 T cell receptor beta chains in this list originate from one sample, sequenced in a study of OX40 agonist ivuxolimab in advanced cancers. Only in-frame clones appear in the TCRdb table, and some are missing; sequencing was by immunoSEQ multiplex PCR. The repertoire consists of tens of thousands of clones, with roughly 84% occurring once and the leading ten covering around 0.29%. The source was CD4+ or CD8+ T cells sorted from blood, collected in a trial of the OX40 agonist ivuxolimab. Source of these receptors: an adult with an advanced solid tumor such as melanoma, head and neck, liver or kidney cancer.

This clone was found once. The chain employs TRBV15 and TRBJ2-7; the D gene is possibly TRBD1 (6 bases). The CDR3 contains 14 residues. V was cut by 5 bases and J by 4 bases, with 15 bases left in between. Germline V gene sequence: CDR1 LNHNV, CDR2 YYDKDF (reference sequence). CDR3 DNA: TGTGCCACCAGCCCCCGGACGACAGGTTACGAGCAGTACTTC. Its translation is CATSPRTTGYEQYF.

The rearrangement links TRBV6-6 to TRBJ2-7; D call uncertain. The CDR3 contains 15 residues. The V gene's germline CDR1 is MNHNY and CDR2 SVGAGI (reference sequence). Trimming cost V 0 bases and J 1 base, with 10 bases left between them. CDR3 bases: TGTGCCAGCAGTTACTCCTATGGGAAGTCCTACGAGCAGTACTTC. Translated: CASSYSYGKSYEQYF.

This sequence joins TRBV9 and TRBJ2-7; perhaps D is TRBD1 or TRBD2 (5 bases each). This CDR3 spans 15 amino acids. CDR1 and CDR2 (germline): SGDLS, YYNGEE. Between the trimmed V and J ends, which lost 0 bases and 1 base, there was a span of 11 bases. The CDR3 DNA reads TGTGCCAGCAGCGTAGAAGGGACCGCGTCCTACGAGCAGTACTTC. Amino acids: CASSVEGTASYEQYF.

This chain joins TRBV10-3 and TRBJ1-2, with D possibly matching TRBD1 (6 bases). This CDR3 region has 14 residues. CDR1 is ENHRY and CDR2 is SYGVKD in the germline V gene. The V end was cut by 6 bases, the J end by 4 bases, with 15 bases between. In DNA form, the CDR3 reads TGTGCCATCAGCCCGGGCCAGGGGCGCTATGGCTACACCTTC. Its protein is CAISPGQGRYGYTF.

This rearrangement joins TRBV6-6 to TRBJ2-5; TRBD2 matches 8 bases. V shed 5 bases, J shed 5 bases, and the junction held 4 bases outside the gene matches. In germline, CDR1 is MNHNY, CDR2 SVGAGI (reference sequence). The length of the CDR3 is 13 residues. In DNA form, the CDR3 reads TGTGCCAGCAGTCGGACTAGCATGGAGACCCAGTACTTC. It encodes CASSRTSMETQYF.

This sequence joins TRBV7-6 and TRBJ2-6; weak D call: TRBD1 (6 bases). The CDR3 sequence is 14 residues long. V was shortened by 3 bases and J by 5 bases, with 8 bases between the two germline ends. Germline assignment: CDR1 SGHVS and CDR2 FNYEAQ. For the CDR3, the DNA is TGTGCCAGCAGCTTGGGGGACAGGGCCAACGTCCTGACTTTC. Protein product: CASSLGDRANVLTF.

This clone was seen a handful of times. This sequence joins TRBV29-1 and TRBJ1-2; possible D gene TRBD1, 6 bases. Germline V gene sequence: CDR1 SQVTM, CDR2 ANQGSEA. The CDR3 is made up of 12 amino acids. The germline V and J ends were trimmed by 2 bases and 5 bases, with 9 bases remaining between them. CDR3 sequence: CSVERGKYGYTF. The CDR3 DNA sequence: TGCAGCGTTGAAAGGGGGAAATATGGCTACACCTTC.

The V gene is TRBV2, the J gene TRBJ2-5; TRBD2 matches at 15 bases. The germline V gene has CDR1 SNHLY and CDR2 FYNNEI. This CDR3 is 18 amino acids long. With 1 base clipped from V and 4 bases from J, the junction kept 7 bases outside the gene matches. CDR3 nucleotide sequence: TGTGCCAGCAGTGAAGGGACTAGCGGGGGGGCGTGGGGAGAGACCCAGTACTTC. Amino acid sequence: CASSEGTSGGAWGETQYF. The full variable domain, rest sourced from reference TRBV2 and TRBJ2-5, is EPEVTQTPSHQVTQMGQEVILRCVPISNHLYFYWYRQILGQKVEFLVSFYNNEISEKSEIFDDQFSVERPDGSNFTLKIRSTKLEDSAMYFCASSEGTSGGAWGETQYFGPGTRLLVL.

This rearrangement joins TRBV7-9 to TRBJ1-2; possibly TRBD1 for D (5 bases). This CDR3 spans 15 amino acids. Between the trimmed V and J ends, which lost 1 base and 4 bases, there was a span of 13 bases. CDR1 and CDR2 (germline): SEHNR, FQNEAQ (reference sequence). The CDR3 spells CASSLVGEGGYGYTF. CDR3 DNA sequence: TGTGCCAGCAGCTTAGTGGGGGAAGGAGGCTATGGCTACACCTTC.

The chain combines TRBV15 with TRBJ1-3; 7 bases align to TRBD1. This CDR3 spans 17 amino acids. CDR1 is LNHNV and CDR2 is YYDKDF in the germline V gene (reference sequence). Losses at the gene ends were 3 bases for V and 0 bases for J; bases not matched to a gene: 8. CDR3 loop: CATSRPRQGASGNTIYF. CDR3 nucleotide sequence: TGTGCCACCAGCAGGCCTAGACAGGGAGCCTCTGGAAACACCATATATTTT.

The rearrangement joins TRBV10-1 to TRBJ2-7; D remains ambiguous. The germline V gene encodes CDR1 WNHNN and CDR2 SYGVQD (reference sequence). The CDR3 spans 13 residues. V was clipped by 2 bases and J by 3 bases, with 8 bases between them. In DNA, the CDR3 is TGCGCCAGCAGTGAGGCGTGGAACTACGAGCAGTACTTC. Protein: CASSEAWNYEQYF.

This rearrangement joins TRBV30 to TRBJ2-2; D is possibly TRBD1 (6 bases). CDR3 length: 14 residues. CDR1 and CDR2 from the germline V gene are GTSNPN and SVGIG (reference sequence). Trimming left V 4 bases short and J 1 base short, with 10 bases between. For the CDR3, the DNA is TGTGCCTGGAAATTACAGGGGAACACCGGGGAGCTGTTTTTT. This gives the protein CAWKLQGNTGELFF.

The chain's CDR3 is CASSMAGGGARNEQFF. For the CDR3, the DNA is TGTGCCAGTAGTATGGCGGGCGGGGGGGCCAGGAATGAGCAGTTCTTC. V gene TRBV19 combines with J gene TRBJ2-1; 9 bases align to TRBD2. The junction had 10 bases not matched to a gene; V was cut back by 3 bases and J by 7 bases. Germline V CDR1 and CDR2: LNHDA, SQIVND (reference sequence). The CDR3 is 16 residues long.

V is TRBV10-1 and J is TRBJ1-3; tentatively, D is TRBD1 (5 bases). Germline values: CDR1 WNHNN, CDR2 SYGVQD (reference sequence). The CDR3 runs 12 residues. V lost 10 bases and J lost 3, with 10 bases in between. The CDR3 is CATQGDGNTIYF. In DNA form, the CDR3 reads TGCGCCACCCAGGGTGATGGAAACACCATATATTTT.

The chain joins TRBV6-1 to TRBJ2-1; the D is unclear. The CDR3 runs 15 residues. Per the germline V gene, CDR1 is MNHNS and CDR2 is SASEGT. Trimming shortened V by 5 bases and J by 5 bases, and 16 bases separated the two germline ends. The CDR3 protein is CASSRPGPSHNEQFF. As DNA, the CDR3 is TGTGCCAGCAGTCGCCCAGGTCCCAGCCACAATGAGCAGTTCTTC.

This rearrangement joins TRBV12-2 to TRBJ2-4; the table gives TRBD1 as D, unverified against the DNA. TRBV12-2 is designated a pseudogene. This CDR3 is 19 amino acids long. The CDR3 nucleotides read TGTGCAAGTCGCTTAGTTCCGCCGAGGGGGCCTCACCGAAAAAACATTCAGTACTTC. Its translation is CASRLVPPRGPHRKNIQYF.

This chain's CDR3 is CASSPGQGNNQPQHF. CDR3 nucleotides: TGTGCCAGCAGCCCCGGACAGGGGAACAATCAGCCCCAGCATTTT. The rearrangement uses TRBV7-3 and TRBJ1-5, with 9 bases aligning to TRBD1. The CDR3 runs to 15 residues. Per the germline V gene, CDR1 is SGHTA and CDR2 is FQGTGA. V lost 5 bases to trimming and J lost 3 bases; unmatched junction nucleotides: 5.

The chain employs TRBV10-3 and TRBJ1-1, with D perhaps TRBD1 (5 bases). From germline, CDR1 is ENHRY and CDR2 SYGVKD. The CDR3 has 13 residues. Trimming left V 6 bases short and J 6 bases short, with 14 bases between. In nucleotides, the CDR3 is TGTGCCATCAGCCCCCAGGGAATGGCTGAAGCTTTCTTT. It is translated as CAISPQGMAEAFF.

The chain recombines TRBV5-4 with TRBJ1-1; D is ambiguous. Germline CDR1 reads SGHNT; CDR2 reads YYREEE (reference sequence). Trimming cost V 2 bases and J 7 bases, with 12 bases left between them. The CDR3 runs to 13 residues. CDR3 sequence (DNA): TGTGCCAGCAGCTTCGGTGGTTACGGTGAAGCTTTCTTT. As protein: CASSFGGYGEAFF.

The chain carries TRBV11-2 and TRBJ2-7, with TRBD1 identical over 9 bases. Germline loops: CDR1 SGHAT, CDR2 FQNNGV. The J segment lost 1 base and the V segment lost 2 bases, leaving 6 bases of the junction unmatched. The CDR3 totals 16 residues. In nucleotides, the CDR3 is TGTGCCAGCAGCTTACTAGACAGGGGGAATTCCTACGAGCAGTACTTC. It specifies CASSLLDRGNSYEQYF. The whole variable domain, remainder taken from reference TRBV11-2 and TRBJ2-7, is EAGVAQSPRYKIIEKRQSVAFWCNPISGHATLYWYQQILGQGPKLLIQFQNNGVVDDSQLPKDRFSAERLKGVDSTLKIQPAKLEDSAVYLCASSLLDRGNSYEQYFGPGTRLTVT.

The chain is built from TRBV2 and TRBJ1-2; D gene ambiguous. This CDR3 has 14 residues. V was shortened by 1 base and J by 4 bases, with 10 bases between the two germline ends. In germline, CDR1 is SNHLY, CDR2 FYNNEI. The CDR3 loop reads CASSEVRGSYGYTF. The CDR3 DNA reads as TGTGCCAGCAGTGAAGTACGAGGAAGCTATGGCTACACCTTC.

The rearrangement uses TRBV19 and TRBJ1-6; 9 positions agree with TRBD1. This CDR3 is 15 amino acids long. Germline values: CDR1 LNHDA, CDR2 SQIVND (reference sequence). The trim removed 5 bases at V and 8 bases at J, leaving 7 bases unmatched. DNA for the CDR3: TGTGCCAGTAGTCGGGACAGGGAGACTGATTCACCCCTCCACTTT. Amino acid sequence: CASSRDRETDSPLHF.

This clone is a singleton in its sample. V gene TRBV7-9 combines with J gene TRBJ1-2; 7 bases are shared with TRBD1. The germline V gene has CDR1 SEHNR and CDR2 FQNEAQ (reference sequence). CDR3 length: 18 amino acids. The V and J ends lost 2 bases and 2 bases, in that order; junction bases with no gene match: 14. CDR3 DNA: TGTGCCAGCAGCTTATTAGGGGCCATCGTACAGGGGAACTATGGCTACACCTTC. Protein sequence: CASSLLGAIVQGNYGYTF.

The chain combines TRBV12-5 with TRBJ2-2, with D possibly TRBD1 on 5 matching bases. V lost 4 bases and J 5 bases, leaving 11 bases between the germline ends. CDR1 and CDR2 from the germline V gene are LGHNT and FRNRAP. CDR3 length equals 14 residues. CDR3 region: CASGSQGWTGELFF. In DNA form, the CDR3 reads TGTGCTAGTGGTTCCCAGGGATGGACCGGGGAGCTGTTTTTT.

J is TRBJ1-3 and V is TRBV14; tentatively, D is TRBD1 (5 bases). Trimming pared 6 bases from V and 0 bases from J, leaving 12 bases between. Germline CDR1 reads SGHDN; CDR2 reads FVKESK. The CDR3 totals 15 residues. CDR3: CASSGTGLSGNTIYF. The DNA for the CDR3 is TGTGCCAGCAGTGGAACAGGCCTCTCTGGAAACACCATATATTTT.